Sequencing of this T cell receptor beta chain was carried out in a study of Ad26.COV2.S vaccination and SARS-CoV-2 variants. Study overall: Trial arm assignment for the donor was COV1001 Ad26.COV2.S. Ad26.COV2.S given intramuscularly, once or twice 56 days apart.

With regard to this clone: Its specificity is unknown.

Trimming removed 4 bases from V and 3 bases from J, with 19 bases in between. CDR3 length: 17 amino acids. The germline V gene has CDR1 SGHDN and CDR2 FVKESK. Clones were sequenced by immunoSEQ multiplex PCR, and TCRdb holds only the in-frame ones, with some missing. The sample has roughly 700,000 clones, roughly nine tenths seen once. Treatment here: roughly 18 received Ad26.COV2.S at low or high dose, single or two shots; roughly five received placebo; per-sample allocation not given. Sampling was done on day 63 after the first vaccine or placebo injection. An Ad26 vector expressing Wuhan-strain SARS-CoV-2 spike served as the vaccine. Overall study findings and caveats: Participants in the vaccine arm had higher spike-specific TCR breadth; placebo recipients had lower.

The clonotype comes from a person aged 18 to 59 who received the Ad26.COV2.S COVID-19 vaccine or a placebo. Here the sequenced sample was peripheral blood, taken in a trial of Ad26.COV2.S vaccine versus placebo. The chain couples TRBV14 to TRBJ2-1; D is unclear. CDR3 nucleotides: TGTGCCAGCAGCCTTCGCCTAAGAGATACCCGCTACAATGAGCAGTTCTTC. Its protein product is CASSLRLRDTRYNEQFF.